A single sample is the source of the 2 T cell receptor beta chains below, sequenced in a study of blood T cell repertoires in COVID-19. TCRdb's copy holds only in-frame clones and misses some; the assay was immunoSEQ multiplex PCR. The sample shows around 300,000 clones, approximately 90% of them seen only once. Material: PBMCs or T cells enriched from blood (not recorded which). These receptor sequences come from a woman aged 45-65 years who had recovered from COVID-19.

The chain couples TRBV27 to TRBJ2-7, with D tentatively TRBD1 (5 bases). V lost 6 bases, J lost 0 bases, and 15 bases lay in between. The V gene's germline CDR1 is MNHEY and CDR2 SMNVEV (reference sequence). The CDR3 is 15 residues long. This CDR3 is CASSLGHMGSYEQYF. The CDR3 DNA sequence: TGTGCCAGCAGCTTAGGACACATGGGCTCCTACGAGCAGTACTTC.

The V call is TRBV6-5, the J call TRBJ2-7; TRBD2 agrees at 10 bases. V lost 1 base, J lost 0 bases, and 3 bases stayed unmatched. The germline gives CDR1 MNHEY, CDR2 SVGAGI. The CDR3 loop spans 16 amino acids. The DNA of the CDR3 is TGTGCCAGCAGTTACTTAGGACTAGCGGACTCCTACGAGCAGTACTTC. As protein: CASSYLGLADSYEQYF.